This T cell receptor beta chain derives from a study of T cells in localized non-small cell lung cancer. Findings and caveats of the study: Longer survival (overall) was linked to higher T cell density in blood. The appearance of a median approximately 57 of the top 100 tumor clones was seen in adjacent lung.

Comments on this clone: Its antigen is still unknown.

CDR1 SGHAT and CDR2 FQNNGV come from the germline V gene. The V gene lost 2 bases and the J gene lost 7 bases, with 9 bases spanning the gap. The CDR3 totals 13 residues. Clones were sequenced by immunoSEQ multiplex PCR, and TCRdb holds only the in-frame ones, with some missing. The data contain under 30,000 clones, roughly nine tenths of them singletons. The material was peripheral blood, obtained before any cancer treatment. The clonotype originates from a woman aged 40-69 years with stage I lung adenocarcinoma. The rearrangement joins TRBV11-2 to TRBJ1-5; D is unresolved. CDR3 region: CASSLLREQPQHF. The CDR3 coding sequence is TGTGCCAGCAGCTTATTGCGGGAGCAGCCCCAGCATTTT.